Shown below are 18 T cell receptor beta chains from a single sample sequenced in a study of monozygotic twins with inflammatory bowel disease. With the 5' RACE reads reprocessed, TCRdb shows one record per CDR3 protein and no DNA. The table lists about 160,000 distinct CDR3 sequences. The material sequenced was blood. Source of these receptors: a human donor with ulcerative colitis or Crohn's disease, or a healthy co-twin of an affected twin (not recorded which).

V gene TRBV9 combines with J gene TRBJ2-2. The length of the CDR3 is 12 residues. Per germline, CDR1 SGDLS and CDR2 YYNGEE. The chain's CDR3 is CASSASGRELFF.

This chain joins TRBV2 and TRBJ2-1; TCRdb outputs TRBD1, but without DNA this stays unchecked. Germline CDR1 reads SNHLY; CDR2 reads FYNNEI. CDR3 length: 12 residues. The CDR3 reads CALGETYNEQFF.

The V and J genes are TRBV4-3 and TRBJ1-5; TCRdb selects TRBD1, and the lack of DNA leaves this call unchecked. The germline gives CDR1 LGHNA, CDR2 YSLEER. There are 17 residues in the CDR3. The CDR3 spells CASFQRGDRDINQPQHF.

The chain recombines TRBV5-1 with TRBJ2-1; the TCRdb call, TRBD2, lacks DNA for checking. The CDR3 covers 13 residues. Germline assignment: CDR1 SGHRS and CDR2 YFSETQ. CDR3: CASSDRPSGSIFF.

V gene TRBV7-2 combines with J gene TRBJ2-2; the D gene TCRdb calls, TRBD1, cannot be checked with no DNA. The CDR3 is 15 amino acids. Germline CDR1 is SGHTA and CDR2 is FQGNSA. CDR3 amino acids: CASSFQGGNTGELFF.

CDR3 in amino acids: CASSPIAGASNTGELFF. This chain uses TRBV18 with TRBJ2-2; TCRdb names TRBD2, which stays unverified in the absence of DNA. CDR3 size: 17 residues. Germline V gene lookup returns CDR1 KGHSH and CDR2 LQKENI.

The rearrangement uses TRBV5-1 and TRBJ1-6; with no DNA, the TCRdb D assignment of TRBD1 cannot be verified. The CDR3 sequence is 15 residues long. CDR1 is SGHRS and CDR2 is YFSETQ in the germline V gene. The CDR3 sequence: CASSLNRDKDSPLHF.

The chain employs TRBV6-5 and TRBJ1-6. The CDR3 totals 15 residues. Germline V gene data show CDR1 as MNHEY and CDR2 as SVGAGI. CDR3 in amino acids: CASSYTTTRNSPLHF.

The J gene is TRBJ1-2, the V gene TRBV7-9. The CDR3 runs 12 residues. From germline, CDR1 is SEHNR and CDR2 FQNEAQ (reference sequence). The CDR3 loop is CASSFTTGGYTF. Full variable domain (missing parts from reference TRBV7-9 and TRBJ1-2): DTGVSQNPRHKITKRGQNVTFRCDPISEHNRLYWYRQTLGQGPEFLTYFQNEAQLEKSRLLSDRFSAERPKGSFSTLEIQRTEQGDSAMYLCASSFTTGGYTFGSGTRLTVV.

V and J are TRBV11-1 and TRBJ2-3; as DNA is missing, the TRBD2 call by TCRdb cannot be tested. Germline loops: CDR1 SGHAT, CDR2 FQDESV (reference sequence). The CDR3 runs to 15 residues. The CDR3 reads CASSITSGRADTQYF.

This chain links TRBV7-2 with TRBJ2-1; TCRdb gives TRBD2 as the D gene, but with no DNA this cannot be confirmed. Germline V CDR1 and CDR2: SGHTA, FQGNSA. This CDR3 is built from 14 residues. This chain's CDR3 is CASSLSSGGAGQFF.

The chain has TRBV30 and TRBJ1-6. Germline V gene data show CDR1 as GTSNPN and CDR2 as SVGIG (reference sequence). This CDR3 comprises 13 residues. This CDR3 reads CAWSNSSAGALHF.

The genes are TRBV7-2 and TRBJ2-7. There are 14 residues in the CDR3. Germline V gene lookup returns CDR1 SGHTA and CDR2 FQGNSA. This CDR3 is CASSFRQGPYEQYF.

The chain carries TRBV5-1 and TRBJ2-1; TCRdb gives TRBD1 as the D gene, but with no DNA this cannot be confirmed. CDR3 length: 19 amino acids. Germline assignment: CDR1 SGHRS and CDR2 YFSETQ. The CDR3 region is CASSVPTGGTRLPYNEQFF.

The V call is TRBV5-5, the J call TRBJ2-7; TCRdb names TRBD2, which stays unverified in the absence of DNA. In germline, CDR1 is SGHKS, CDR2 YYEKEE (reference sequence). CDR3 length: 16 amino acids. This CDR3 is CASSLSPGTKSYEQYF.

V usage is TRBV14 and J usage is TRBJ2-1; TCRdb's D call, TRBD1, is unchecked because there is no DNA. This CDR3 region has 12 residues. Per germline, CDR1 SGHDN and CDR2 FVKESK. CDR3 sequence: CASSQFRQGQFF. Together with reference TRBV14 and TRBJ2-1, the CDR3 gives the full variable domain: EAGVTQFPSHSVIEKGQTVTLRCDPISGHDNLYWYRRVMGKEIKFLLHFVKESKQDESGMPNNRFLAERTGGTYSTLKVQPAELEDSGVYFCASSQFRQGQFFGPGTRLTVL.

The chain carries TRBV18 and TRBJ2-7; the TCRdb D gene call, TRBD2, has no DNA to confirm it. Per germline, CDR1 KGHSH and CDR2 LQKENI. CDR3 length equals 14 residues. CDR3 amino acids: CASSPPTSGGPTYF.

J is TRBJ2-4 and V is TRBV6-2 or TRBV6-3; the TCRdb D gene call, TRBD1, has no DNA to confirm it. The CDR3 is made up of 15 amino acids. Germline assignment: CDR1 MNHEY and CDR2 SVGEGT. CDR3 in amino acids: CASSYVGQGRNIQYF.